This section outlines one T cell receptor beta chain sequence together with its context. Clones were read by immunoSEQ multiplex PCR, and TCRdb kept only the in-frame ones, dropping some. The sample yields tens of thousands of clones, roughly nine tenths seen once. This CDR3 is 16 amino acids long. The data stem from a study of technical replicates of blood from a handful of donors. The TCR sequence derives from a human donor in good health. V usage is TRBV21-1 and J usage is TRBJ1-5; no check of the table's D call, TRBD1, against the DNA was made. TRBV21-1 is shown as a pseudogene. The specimen was T cells isolated from PBMCs. For the CDR3, the DNA is TGTGCCAGCAGCAAGGGGCAAATCTTGCGAAATCAGCCCCAGCATTTT. Its protein is CASSKGQILRNQPQHF.